This T cell receptor beta chain was observed in a study of patients and donors after allogeneic stem cell transplantation. This clonotype was recorded a few times. One entry per CDR3 protein results from TCRdb running MiXCR on the RT-PCR reads. The sample includes roughly 250,000 distinct CDR3 sequences, 12% to 15% of them seen just once. Sample: blood, either unsorted or a sorted T cell fraction (not recorded which). The source is a human donor who was either an allogeneic HSCT recipient or a stem cell or donor lymphocyte infusion donor (not recorded which). It is not recorded whose cells these are; they may come from a transplant donor.

Written as DNA, the CDR3 is TGTGCCAGCAGTTTAGCTAGCGGGAGGGCCACGAAGACCCAGTACTTC. It codes for CASSLASGRATKTQYF. The rearrangement links TRBV12-3 or TRBV12-4 to TRBJ2-5, with 11 positions matching TRBD2. The CDR3 sequence is 16 residues long. J was trimmed by 6 bases and V by 0 bases; bases with no gene match: 6.